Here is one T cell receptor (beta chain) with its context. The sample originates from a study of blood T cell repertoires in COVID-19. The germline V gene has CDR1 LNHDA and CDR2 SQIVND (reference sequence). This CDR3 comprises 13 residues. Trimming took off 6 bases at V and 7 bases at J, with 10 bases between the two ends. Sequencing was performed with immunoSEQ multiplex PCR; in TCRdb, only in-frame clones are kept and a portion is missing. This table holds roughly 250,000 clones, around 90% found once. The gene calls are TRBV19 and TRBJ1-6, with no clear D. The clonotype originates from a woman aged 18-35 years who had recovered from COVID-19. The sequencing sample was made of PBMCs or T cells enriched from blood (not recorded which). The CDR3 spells CASSDRRNSPLHF. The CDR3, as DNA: TGTGCCAGTAGCGACCGGAGAAATTCACCCCTCCACTTT.